Given below is one TCR beta chain in context. As originally analysed: From reference gene primer amplification, estimates of nucleated cell counts were derived. Clones were read by immunoSEQ multiplex PCR, and TCRdb kept only the in-frame ones, dropping some. Clone size and the V and J calls come from that table; the DNA yielded D and trimming. This sample has fewer than 250,000 clones; more than 70% occur once, and the top ten carry around 8.7%. This sample was taken from a study of blood T cell repertoires in COVID-19. Study-level background: T cells, B-cell-depleted T cells, or PBMCs provided the cDNA or gDNA that served as material.

Trimming took off 3 bases at V and 0 bases at J, with 11 bases between the two ends. The CDR3 length is 16 residues. Germline CDR1 and CDR2: MNHEY and SVGAGI. The receptor was derived from a woman aged 45-65 years with acute or convalescent COVID-19. This chain links TRBV6-5 with TRBJ2-2; maybe TRBD1 (6 bases). Sequencing was done on a sample of peripheral blood. CDR3 coding DNA: TGTGCCAGCAGTTATAACAGGGTCGCGAACACCGGGGAGCTGTTTTTT. Protein product: CASSYNRVANTGELFF.